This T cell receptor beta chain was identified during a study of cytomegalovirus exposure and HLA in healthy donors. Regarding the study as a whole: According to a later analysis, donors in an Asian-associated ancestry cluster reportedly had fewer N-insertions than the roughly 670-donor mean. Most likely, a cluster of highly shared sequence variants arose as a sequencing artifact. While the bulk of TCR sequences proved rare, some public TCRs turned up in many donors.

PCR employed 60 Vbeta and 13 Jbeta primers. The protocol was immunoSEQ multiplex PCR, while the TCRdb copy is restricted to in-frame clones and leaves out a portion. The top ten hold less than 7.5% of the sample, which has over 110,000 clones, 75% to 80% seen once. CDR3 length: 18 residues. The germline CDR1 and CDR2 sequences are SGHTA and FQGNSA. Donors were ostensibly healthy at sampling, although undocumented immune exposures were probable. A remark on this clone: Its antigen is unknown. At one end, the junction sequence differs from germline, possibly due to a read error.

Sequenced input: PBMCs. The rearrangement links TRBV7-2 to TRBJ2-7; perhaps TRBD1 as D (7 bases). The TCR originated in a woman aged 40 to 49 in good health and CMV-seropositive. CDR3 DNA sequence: TGTGCCGGCAGCACCACGAGGCTGACTAGGGACAGTACCTACGAGCAGTACTTC. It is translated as CAGSTTRLTRDSTYEQYF.